These 6 T cell receptor beta chains were sequenced from one sample in a study of T cells in Graves' hyperthyroidism and ophthalmopathy (dated by TCRdb to the late 2010s). Library preparation was by multiplex PCR. The instrument given in TCRdb is Illumina HiSeq 2000. The TCR beta CDR3 regions were amplified from RNA transcripts. For the first round of RT-PCR on the TCR CDR3, the HTBI primer set was used together with the Qiagen OneStep RT-PCR kit. TCRdb passed the public sequencing reads through fastp at Q25 and MiXCR, retaining productive beta sequences. Every entry covers one CDR3 protein and lists the most common genes and DNA from its rows. The sample table contains hundreds of thousands of distinct CDR3 sequences; only one count was recorded for around 13% of them. Approximately 12% of the sample comes from the top ten. The sequencing input was blood. These receptors were obtained from a woman aged 45 to 65 with Graves' ophthalmopathy.

There are many counts of this clonotype. This rearrangement joins TRBV11-2 to TRBJ2-7; D might be TRBD2 (5 bases). V lost 1 base and J lost 1, with 11 bases in between. CDR3 length: 15 residues. Germline CDR1 is SGHAT and CDR2 is FQNNGV. In DNA form, the CDR3 reads TGTGCCAGCAGCTTAGTCGGAGGAACATCCTACGAGCAGTACTTC. Amino acids: CASSLVGGTSYEQYF.

The chain combines TRBV12-5 with TRBJ2-3; the D gene is possibly TRBD1 (5 bases). The CDR3 has 15 residues. V lost 5 bases to trimming and J lost 4 bases, with 16 bases between them. The germline CDR1 and CDR2 sequences are LGHNT and FRNRAP. CDR3 bases: TGTGCTAGTGGTCCAACGGGCCTAGGGGCAGATACGCAGTATTTT. Its protein product is CASGPTGLGADTQYF.

The chain links TRBV6-1 to TRBJ2-5; 9 positions agree with TRBD1. The CDR3 totals 17 residues. Trimming took 5 bases from V and 4 from J; bases not matched to a gene: 14. CDR1 and CDR2 (germline): MNHNS, SASEGT. Here the CDR3 reads CASSKQSGTGSLETQYF. In nucleotides, the CDR3 is TGTGCCAGCAGTAAGCAATCCGGGACAGGGAGTTTAGAGACCCAGTACTTC.

This chain joins TRBV30 and TRBJ1-3; D gene uncertain. Germline V CDR1 and CDR2: GTSNPN, SVGIG (reference sequence). CDR3 length: 13 amino acids. The V end was cut by 8 bases, the J end by 0 bases, with 11 bases between. The CDR3 is CAADRSSGNTIYF. In DNA form, the CDR3 reads TGTGCCGCTGACCGTAGCTCTGGAAACACCATATATTTT.

This clonotype was seen ten or more times. The chain has TRBV27 and TRBJ2-7; TRBD2 aligns across 9 bases. Germline V CDR1 and CDR2: MNHEY, SMNVEV (reference sequence). The V segment lost 5 bases and the J segment 0 bases; nucleotides outside the gene matches: 5. This CDR3 region has 15 residues. CDR3 region: CASSPGLASSYEQYF. The CDR3 DNA is TGTGCCAGCAGTCCCGGACTAGCGAGCTCCTACGAGCAGTACTTC.

There are many counts of this clonotype. This CDR3 is CSARIRDRGYEQYF. The CDR3 DNA sequence: TGCAGTGCTAGGATCCGGGACAGGGGATACGAGCAGTACTTC. The chain joins TRBV20-1 to TRBJ2-7; 10 nucleotides line up with TRBD1. Germline CDR1 is DFQATT and CDR2 is SNEGSKA (reference sequence). The V segment lost 3 bases and the J segment 4 bases; nucleotides outside the gene matches: 6. The CDR3 runs 14 residues.